The T cell receptor beta chain under discussion was sequenced for a study of cytomegalovirus exposure and HLA in healthy donors. The PCR made use of 60 Vbeta and 13 Jbeta primers. Libraries were prepared by immunoSEQ multiplex PCR; TCRdb keeps only in-frame clonotypes and omits some of them. Reported are 50,000 to 70,000 clones; the ten largest clones contain 3.5% to 4%. The material sequenced was PBMCs. This clonotype was obtained from a woman between 18 and 30 years old in good health and CMV-seronegative.

CDR3 nucleotides: TGTGCCAGCAGCTTTAGCGGGAGTACGGCCGGGGAGCTGTTTTTT. Translating gives CASSFSGSTAGELFF. The chain links TRBV7-2 to TRBJ2-2; the match to TRBD2 covers 9 bases. The CDR3 runs to 15 residues. Germline loops: CDR1 SGHTA, CDR2 FQGNSA. Unmatched junction bases numbered 5, after V lost 3 bases and J lost 6 bases. The full variable domain, with the rest looked up from reference TRBV7-2 and TRBJ2-2, is GAGVSQSPSNKVTEKGKDVELRCDPISGHTALYWYRQSLGQGLEFLIYFQGNSAPDKSGLPSDRFSAERTGGSVSTLTIQRTQQEDSAVYLCASSFSGSTAGELFFGEGSRLTVL.